These 17 T cell receptor beta chains share one sample of origin, sequenced in a study of blood T cells in healthy people across ages. Using a J-beta primer mix together with a sample-barcoded 5' primer, a second PCR was run for about 6 to 12 cycles. TCRdb itself ran the 5' RACE reads through MiXCR, one entry per CDR3 protein. Here the sample spans about a million distinct CDR3 sequences, 45% to 60% being singletons. Material: blood. These receptors were obtained from a woman in her sixties or seventies in good health.

This clonotype was found a few times. J is TRBJ1-1 and V is TRBV20-1; TRBD1 matches 7 bases. J gave up 0 bases and V 4 bases, and 2 bases lay outside the gene matches. The CDR3 is 13 amino acids. In germline, CDR1 is DFQATT, CDR2 SNEGSKA (reference sequence). The CDR3 DNA sequence: TGCAGTGCTACGGGACAGCTGAACACTGAAGCTTTCTTT. Amino acid sequence: CSATGQLNTEAFF.

In its sample, this clonotype was seen a few times. One end of the junction is discordant with germline, which a read error may explain. J is TRBJ2-7 and V is TRBV12-3 or TRBV12-4; the match to TRBD1 covers 7 bases. The CDR3 loop spans 15 amino acids. Written as DNA, the CDR3 is TGTGCCAGCAGGTTAGATAGACAGGGAGACTACGAGCAGTACTTC. Translation gives CASRLDRQGDYEQYF.

This clonotype was detected a few times. The V call is TRBV29-1, the J call TRBJ2-5; possible D gene TRBD2, 5 bases. Between the trimmed V and J ends, which lost 7 bases and 5 bases, there was a span of 17 bases. The CDR3 has 13 residues. The germline gives CDR1 SQVTM, CDR2 ANQGSEA. In DNA, the CDR3 is TGCAGCGCACGGACTTACAATGGGGAGACCCAGTACTTC. Encoded protein: CSARTYNGETQYF. The full variable domain, completed using reference TRBV29-1 and TRBJ2-5, is SAVISQKPSRDICQRGTSLTIQCQVDSQVTMMFWYRQQPGQSLTLIATANQGSEATYESGFVIDKFPISRPNLTFSTLTVSNMSPEDSSIYLCSARTYNGETQYFGPGTRLLVL.

The chain recombines TRBV6-5 with TRBJ1-2; D is perhaps TRBD1 (6 bases). Germline CDR1 is MNHEY and CDR2 is SVGAGI. The CDR3 is made up of 13 amino acids. V shed 1 base and J shed 6 bases, with 9 bases lying between them. CDR3 nucleotide sequence: TGTGCCAGCAGTTACTTGGACAGTAATGGCTACACCTTC. This encodes CASSYLDSNGYTF.

The V and J genes are TRBV25-1 and TRBJ1-2; 7 bases fit TRBD1. The CDR3 is made up of 15 amino acids. V trimming: 6 bases; J trimming: 4 bases; junction bases outside the gene matches: 11. The germline CDR1 and CDR2 sequences are MGHDK and SYGVNS. The CDR3 sequence is CASSTHEGTVYGYTF. The CDR3 coding sequence is TGTGCCAGCAGCACCCATGAAGGGACAGTCTATGGCTACACCTTC.

V gene TRBV30 combines with J gene TRBJ2-7, with TRBD1 as a possible D gene (6 bases). CDR1 and CDR2 from the germline V gene are GTSNPN and SVGIG (reference sequence). V was pared by 4 bases and J by 2 bases, with 12 bases between. This CDR3 has 13 amino acids. CDR3 residues: CAWNSQGPYEQYF. The CDR3 DNA is TGTGCCTGGAACTCGCAGGGGCCCTACGAGCAGTACTTC.

The chain carries TRBV7-2 and TRBJ1-5; D may be TRBD1 (5 bases). The CDR3 has 17 residues. V lost 5 bases to trimming and J lost 0 bases, with 17 bases between them. Germline-derived CDR1 and CDR2 are SGHTA and FQGNSA. The CDR3 reads CASSARAVFNSNQPQHF. The CDR3 coding sequence is TGTGCCAGCAGCGCCAGGGCCGTCTTTAATAGCAATCAGCCCCAGCATTTT. Full variable domain (outside the CDR3, taken from reference TRBV7-2 and TRBJ1-5): GAGVSQSPSNKVTEKGKDVELRCDPISGHTALYWYRQSLGQGLEFLIYFQGNSAPDKSGLPSDRFSAERTGGSVSTLTIQRTQQEDSAVYLCASSARAVFNSNQPQHFGDGTRLSIL.

V usage is TRBV7-2 and J usage is TRBJ2-3; TRBD1 agrees at 8 bases. Losses at the gene ends were 5 bases for V and 4 bases for J; bases not matched to a gene: 8. Germline CDR1 is SGHTA and CDR2 is FQGNSA. CDR3 size: 15 residues. CDR3 DNA sequence: TGTGCCAGCAGCCTCCGGGACAGGATCCCAGATACGCAGTATTTT. Translating it yields CASSLRDRIPDTQYF. Full variable domain (remainder filled in from reference TRBV7-2 and TRBJ2-3): GAGVSQSPSNKVTEKGKDVELRCDPISGHTALYWYRQSLGQGLEFLIYFQGNSAPDKSGLPSDRFSAERTGGSVSTLTIQRTQQEDSAVYLCASSLRDRIPDTQYFGPGTRLTVL.

The chain combines TRBV2 with TRBJ2-3; 8 bases agree with TRBD1. The CDR3 extends over 15 amino acids. Germline CDR1 SNHLY, CDR2 FYNNEI. V lost 6 bases, J lost 0 bases, and 5 bases stayed unmatched. For the CDR3, the DNA is TGTGCCAGCAGGGGGTACAGGGGGAGCACAGATACGCAGTATTTT. Translation gives CASRGYRGSTDTQYF.

To note about this clonotype: One end of the junction varies from germline; a read error may be responsible. This chain connects TRBV13 to TRBJ2-6, with 8 bases fitting TRBD1. Germline V CDR1 and CDR2: PRHDT, FYEKMQ (reference sequence). The CDR3 length is 16 residues. CDR3 loop: CESSGTGVSGANVLTF. The CDR3 bases are TGCGAATCGTCCGGGACAGGCGTTTCCGGGGCCAACGTCCTGACTTTC.

The chain has TRBV12-3 or TRBV12-4 and TRBJ2-7; D ambiguous. Deletions cut 7 bases from V and 3 bases from J, with 16 bases between. The CDR3 runs 14 residues. CDR3 in amino acids: CASTNSLRVYEQYF. The CDR3 nucleotides read TGTGCCAGCACCAACTCCCTTAGGGTCTACGAGCAGTACTTC.

The chain combines TRBV20-1 with TRBJ1-6, with D perhaps TRBD1 (6 bases). This CDR3 is 13 amino acids long. V lost 2 bases to trimming and J lost 7 bases, with 9 bases between them. Looked up from germline, CDR1 is DFQATT and CDR2 is SNEGSKA (reference sequence). The CDR3 bases are TGCAGTGCTAGACTGGACAGAAATTCACCCCTCCACTTT. Translating it yields CSARLDRNSPLHF.

V and J are TRBV6-2 or TRBV6-3 and TRBJ2-7, with TRBD1 matching 7 bases. CDR1 and CDR2 from the germline V gene are MNHEY and SVGEGT. The CDR3 covers 15 residues. V gave up 2 bases and J gave up 5 bases; unmatched junction bases: 9. Written as DNA, the CDR3 is TGTGCCAGCAGTTACCGGGACAGCCCCTCGAACGAGCAGTACTTC. Protein product: CASSYRDSPSNEQYF.

V usage is TRBV3-1 and J usage is TRBJ1-5; D perhaps matches TRBD1 (6 bases). CDR1 and CDR2 from the germline V gene are LGHDT and YNNKEL (reference sequence). Trimming stripped 4 bases from V and 2 bases from J, with 9 bases between. The CDR3 length is 14 residues. CDR3 amino acids: CASSPYRGNQPQHF. CDR3 DNA sequence: TGTGCCAGCAGCCCATACAGGGGCAATCAGCCCCAGCATTTT.

This clonotype has a handful of counts. The chain couples TRBV29-1 to TRBJ2-4; 7 bases map to TRBD1. The V gene's germline CDR1 is SQVTM and CDR2 ANQGSEA. The J segment lost 3 bases and the V segment lost 1 base, leaving 3 bases of the junction unmatched. The CDR3 runs 14 residues. In DNA form, the CDR3 reads TGCAGCGTTGAAGCAGGGGGTGGCAAAAACATTCAGTACTTC. Its translation: CSVEAGGGKNIQYF.

As regards this clonotype: Germline is not matched at one junction end, which may reflect a read error. This rearrangement joins TRBV12-3 or TRBV12-4 to TRBJ2-7, with 7 bases fitting TRBD1. This CDR3 comprises 13 residues. DNA for the CDR3: TGCGCCAGCAGTTTACAGGGGTTCTACAAGCAGTACTTC. This encodes CASSLQGFYKQYF.

This CDR3 is CASSFWTHAVLTF. The CDR3 coding sequence is TGTGCCAGCAGTTTTTGGACACATGCCGTCCTGACTTTC. The V gene is TRBV12-3 or TRBV12-4, the J gene TRBJ2-6; weak D call: TRBD1 (5 bases). Trimming stripped 3 bases from V and 12 bases from J, with 12 bases between. This CDR3 region has 13 residues.